This T cell receptor (beta chain) was profiled in a study of patients and donors after allogeneic stem cell transplantation. TCRdb passed the RT-PCR reads through MiXCR, listing each CDR3 protein once. The sample lists 400,000 to 450,000 distinct CDR3 sequences, 16% seen once, with 7% to 7.5% in the top ten. At least ten counts were recorded for this clonotype. V was clipped by 1 base and J by 6 bases, with 16 bases between them. Germline CDR1 and CDR2: DFQATT and SNEGSKA (reference sequence). The CDR3 covers 15 residues. Sequencing input: blood, either unsorted or a sorted T cell fraction (not recorded which). This clonotype was sampled from a human donor who was either an allogeneic HSCT recipient or a stem cell or donor lymphocyte infusion donor (not recorded which). It is not recorded whose cells these are; they may come from a transplant donor. The J gene is TRBJ1-5, the V gene TRBV20-1; maybe TRBD1 (5 bases). As DNA, the CDR3 is TGCAGTGCTAGAGTATTAGGGACGGGTCCTCAGCCCCAGCATTTT. The encoded protein is CSARVLGTGPQPQHF.